The 11 T cell receptor beta chains presented below share a single source sample, sequenced in a study of T-cell reconstitution after alpha-beta-depleted transplantation in children (dated by TCRdb to about 2016). Library preparation used PCR. Data came from an Illumina HiSeq 2500. TCR library preparation used molecular barcoding, with unique molecular identifiers applied to normalize quantification of the TCRbeta repertoire. In-frame beta chains were kept once TCRdb had trimmed the public reads at Q25 with fastp and called clones with MiXCR. Every distinct CDR3 protein forms one entry, paired with its most common genes and DNA. The sample table shows hundreds of thousands of distinct CDR3 sequences, and around 13% are seen once. The biggest ten clones account for roughly 0.77% of the sample. This specimen's treatment or condition label, per the study, means: allogeneic hematopoietic cell transplantation with graft depleted of TCRalphabeta T cells and CD19 B cells.

Here the sequenced sample was PBMCs, taken before TCRalphabeta/CD19-depleted stem cell transplant. These receptors were obtained from a girl aged 2-9 years with congenital amegakaryocytic thrombocytopenia, due to receive a stem cell transplant.

This clonotype was seen a few times. The V call is TRBV20-1, the J call TRBJ2-3, with D possibly being TRBD2 (5 bases). V was cut by 2 bases and J by 2 bases, with 11 bases left in between. CDR1 is DFQATT, CDR2 SNEGSKA, per germline (reference sequence). This CDR3 region has 14 residues. The CDR3 is CSARIREFTDTQYF. The CDR3 DNA reads TGCAGTGCTAGAATCCGGGAATTCACAGATACGCAGTATTTT.

In its sample, this clonotype was seen many times. This rearrangement joins TRBV12-3 or TRBV12-4 to TRBJ2-7; no reliable D call. This CDR3 has 15 residues. Trimming removed 2 bases at V and 7 bases at J, with 18 bases between. CDR3 in amino acids: CASSLRSSAQVEQYF. CDR3 sequence (DNA): TGTGCCAGCAGTTTAAGGTCTAGTGCGCAGGTGGAGCAGTACTTC.

This clonotype was picked up many times. This chain connects TRBV6-5 to TRBJ2-7, with D unresolved. V dropped 0 bases and J dropped 2 bases, with 11 bases sitting between them. CDR3 size: 15 residues. Germline-derived CDR1 and CDR2 are MNHEY and SVGAGI. CDR3 nucleotides: TGTGCCAGCAGTTACTCGTTATACCAGCCCTACGAGCAGTACTTC. This encodes CASSYSLYQPYEQYF.

This clonotype was seen only a few times. V gene TRBV5-1 combines with J gene TRBJ2-5; 8 bases map to TRBD2. V shed 4 bases and J 5 bases; nucleotides not matched to a gene: 19. Germline V gene lookup returns CDR1 SGHRS and CDR2 YFSETQ. The CDR3 is made up of 18 amino acids. CDR3 loop: CASSRYSSGGIVAETQYF. The CDR3 nucleotides are TGCGCCAGCAGCAGATACTCTTCGGGGGGGATTGTAGCCGAGACCCAGTACTTC.

The chain uses TRBV5-4 and TRBJ1-1; D is ambiguous. The CDR3 spans 14 residues. Germline V gene sequence: CDR1 SGHNT, CDR2 YYREEE (reference sequence). Deletions cut 3 bases from V and 4 bases from J, with 13 bases between. The CDR3 is CASSSGNGGTEAFF. CDR3 sequence (DNA): TGTGCCAGCAGCTCGGGGAACGGTGGCACTGAAGCTTTCTTT.

The V call is TRBV20-1, the J call TRBJ2-7; tentative D call: TRBD2 (6 bases). The CDR3 totals 13 residues. The ends were cut back, 4 bases at V and 5 bases at J, with 15 bases in the middle. Germline V lookup: CDR1 DFQATT, CDR2 SNEGSKA (reference sequence). CDR3 nucleotide sequence: TGCAGTGCTAAAGGAGGGGTTCCAGACGAGCAGTACTTC. It yields the protein CSAKGGVPDEQYF.

Notes on this clonotype: One base away lies a much larger clone, so this may be a sequencing read error. The J gene is TRBJ2-7, the V gene TRBV10-3; D remains ambiguous. Germline V gene lookup returns CDR1 ENHRY and CDR2 SYGVKD. The CDR3 contains 10 residues. CDR3 DNA: TGTGCCTCCGGAAATAACGAGCCGTACTTC. Translation: CASGNNEPYF.

This clonotype was detected ten times or more. This chain links TRBV5-1 with TRBJ2-2, with a possible D match to TRBD2 (5 bases). Trimming cost V 1 base and J 7 bases, with 8 bases left between them. Looked up from germline, CDR1 is SGHRS and CDR2 is YFSETQ. This CDR3 contains 13 residues. The CDR3 reads CASSLRGNGELFF. CDR3 in DNA: TGCGCCAGCAGCTTGAGAGGGAACGGGGAGCTGTTTTTT. Supplemented by reference TRBV5-1 and TRBJ2-2, the full variable domain reads KAGVTQTPRYLIKTRGQQVTLSCSPISGHRSVSWYQQTPGQGLQFLFEYFSETQRNKGNFPGRFSGRQFSNSRSEMNVSTLELGDSALYLCASSLRGNGELFFGEGSRLTVL.

V and J are TRBV29-1 and TRBJ2-1, with unresolved D. The V end was cut by 4 bases, the J end by 2 bases, with 6 bases between. Germline V gene data show CDR1 as SQVTM and CDR2 as ANQGSEA. This CDR3 is 12 amino acids long. Written as DNA, the CDR3 is TGCAGCGTTGTGCTGCCCTACAATGAGCAGTTCTTC. This translates into CSVVLPYNEQFF.

This clonotype was observed a few times. The genes are TRBV5-1 and TRBJ2-7, with D possibly called TRBD1 or TRBD2 (5 bases each). The V and J ends lost 0 bases and 3 bases respectively, with 10 bases between them. This CDR3 region has 14 residues. The germline gives CDR1 SGHRS, CDR2 YFSETQ. The CDR3 DNA sequence: TGCGCCAGCAGCTTGGCGGGGACGCGCTACGAGCAGTACTTC. Residues: CASSLAGTRYEQYF.

On this clonotype: One end of the junction varies from germline; a read error may be responsible. This chain joins TRBV18 and TRBJ1-2; D unresolved. There are 15 residues in the CDR3. Germline CDR1 reads KGHSH; CDR2 reads LQKENI. CDR3 in amino acids: CASSPRVPINYGYTF. The CDR3 bases are TGTGCCAGCTCACCACGGGTCCCCATTAACTACGGCTACACCTTC.